Below are 25 T cell receptor beta chains sequenced from a single sample in a study of blood T cell repertoires in COVID-19. TCRdb keeps only in-frame clones here, not all; method: immunoSEQ multiplex PCR. The repertoire consists of some 140,000 clones, with 65% to 90% occurring once and the leading ten covering over 7.5%. Source material: peripheral blood. The receptors shown here come from a woman aged 55-75 years with active or convalescent COVID-19.

The rearrangement uses TRBV6-5 and TRBJ1-5; 7 positions match TRBD1. After removal of 6 bases from V and 7 bases from J, the junction contained 3 bases not matched to a gene. CDR1 is MNHEY, CDR2 SVGAGI, per germline. The CDR3 is 12 amino acids. The CDR3 DNA is TGTGCCAGCAGCCAGGGGGGACAGCCCCAGCATTTT. The encoded protein is CASSQGGQPQHF.

This sequence joins TRBV7-6 and TRBJ2-3, with 9 bases aligning to TRBD2. The CDR3 consists of 19 residues. Germline loops: CDR1 SGHVS, CDR2 FNYEAQ. Trimming cost V 5 bases and J 0 bases; bases outside gene matches: 15. CDR3 nucleotide sequence: TGTGCCAGCAGCCAGACTAGCGGAGCTATATATACTAGCACAGATACGCAGTATTTT. Its translation: CASSQTSGAIYTSTDTQYF.

This chain uses TRBV18 with TRBJ2-1, with D possibly being TRBD2 (6 bases). V was shortened by 5 bases and J by 4 bases, with 12 bases between the two germline ends. CDR1 KGHSH and CDR2 LQKENI come from the germline V gene. The CDR3 is 14 amino acids. CDR3 DNA: TGTGCCAGCTCATCAGCTAGCGTGTACAATGAGCAGTTCTTC. Translated, it gives CASSSASVYNEQFF.

The chain uses TRBV20-1 and TRBJ1-4; the D gene is possibly TRBD1 (5 bases). The germline V and J ends were trimmed by 3 bases and 0 bases, with 11 bases remaining between them. The length of the CDR3 is 15 residues. In germline, CDR1 is DFQATT, CDR2 SNEGSKA (reference sequence). This CDR3 reads CSASPTGSTNEKLFF. For the CDR3, the DNA is TGCAGTGCTAGTCCCACAGGCTCAACTAATGAAAAACTGTTTTTT.

This chain connects TRBV19 to TRBJ1-5; no reliable D call. V was pared by 4 bases and J by 6 bases, with 10 bases between. This CDR3 region has 13 residues. Germline assignment: CDR1 LNHDA and CDR2 SQIVND (reference sequence). The CDR3 DNA reads as TGTGCCAGTAGTAAGAGGGTTGCTCAGCCCCAGCATTTT. Encoded protein: CASSKRVAQPQHF.

The J gene is TRBJ2-5, the V gene TRBV10-2; 13 nucleotides match TRBD2. This CDR3 comprises 14 residues. V trimming: 6 bases; J trimming: 5 bases; junction bases outside the gene matches: 3. Germline loops: CDR1 WSHSY, CDR2 SAAADI. The CDR3 here is CASRLAGGRETQYF. The CDR3 DNA reads as TGCGCCAGCAGACTAGCGGGGGGGCGGGAGACCCAGTACTTC.

This clone was picked up one time. Here the CDR3 reads CASSLDGTGDNQPQHF. As DNA, the CDR3 is TGCGCCAGCAGCTTGGACGGGACAGGCGACAATCAGCCCCAGCATTTT. The chain links TRBV5-1 to TRBJ1-5, with 8 bases lining up with TRBD1. V shed 0 bases and J 3 bases; nucleotides not matched to a gene: 5. This CDR3 comprises 16 residues. Per the germline V gene, CDR1 is SGHRS and CDR2 is YFSETQ.

The chain is built from TRBV18 and TRBJ2-5; 7 positions match TRBD1. The ends lost 4 bases at V and 5 bases at J; junction bases unmatched: 7. CDR3 length: 14 amino acids. The germline V gene encodes CDR1 KGHSH and CDR2 LQKENI. CDR3 coding DNA: TGTGCCAGCTCACACGGGACAGTGGGGGAGACCCAGTACTTC. Translating it yields CASSHGTVGETQYF.

The genes are TRBV18 and TRBJ1-5; D may be TRBD1 (6 bases). V dropped 4 bases and J dropped 4 bases, with 11 bases sitting between them. CDR1 and CDR2 (germline): KGHSH, LQKENI. CDR3 length: 14 residues. In DNA, the CDR3 is TGTGCCAGCTCACTACAGGGAGGGAATCAGCCCCAGCATTTT. It translates to CASSLQGGNQPQHF.

The rearrangement joins TRBV18 to TRBJ2-7, with D possibly matching TRBD2 (5 bases). The CDR3 loop spans 14 amino acids. Deletions cut 2 bases from V and 7 bases from J, with 15 bases between. The germline V gene encodes CDR1 KGHSH and CDR2 LQKENI. CDR3 bases: TGTGCCAGCTCACCAGAACTGAGCTCGGGAGAGCAGTACGTC. Protein product: CASSPELSSGEQYV.

The genes are TRBV25-1 and TRBJ1-2; D is unclear. Trimming stripped 3 bases from V and 5 bases from J, with 10 bases between. In germline, CDR1 is MGHDK, CDR2 SYGVNS. The CDR3 has 13 amino acids. The CDR3, as DNA: TGTGCCAGCAGTGAGCCAGCGCAATATGGCTACACCTTC. Amino acids: CASSEPAQYGYTF.

Written as DNA, the CDR3 is TGTGCCAGCAGCTTGAACAGGGGGCCCGCCGGGGAGCTGTTTTTT. It yields the protein CASSLNRGPAGELFF. The chain recombines TRBV11-2 with TRBJ2-2; 9 bases are shared with TRBD1. Unmatched junction bases numbered 5, after V lost 3 bases and J lost 6 bases. The CDR3 runs 15 residues. Germline V gives CDR1 SGHAT, CDR2 FQNNGV.

The gene calls are TRBV4-3 and TRBJ2-1; 7 nucleotides agree with TRBD2. This CDR3 comprises 15 residues. Germline lookup yields CDR1 LGHNA and CDR2 YSLEER. Trimming at V came to 4 bases and at J to 8 bases, leaving 11 bases not matched to a gene. The DNA for the CDR3 is TGCGCCAGCAGCCGTCTTGCGGGAGAGGCCCATGAGCAGTTCTTC. It encodes CASSRLAGEAHEQFF.

The chain joins TRBV10-3 to TRBJ2-5; weak D call: TRBD2 (5 bases). CDR3 length: 15 residues. Trimming took off 0 bases at V and 5 bases at J, with 13 bases between the two ends. From germline, CDR1 is ENHRY and CDR2 SYGVKD. CDR3 amino acids: CAISESTGFRETQYF. The CDR3 DNA is TGTGCCATCAGTGAGTCGACGGGGTTCAGGGAGACCCAGTACTTC.

The chain has TRBV29-1 and TRBJ2-1; 9 nucleotides match TRBD2. The junction had 13 bases not matched to a gene; V was cut back by 6 bases and J by 4 bases. Germline CDR1 reads SQVTM; CDR2 reads ANQGSEA. CDR3 length: 16 amino acids. Here the CDR3 reads CSVPTIAGVRYNEQFF. The CDR3 DNA follows: TGCAGCGTCCCAACAATAGCGGGAGTTCGTTACAATGAGCAGTTCTTC.

V and J are TRBV9 and TRBJ1-1; the D is unclear. CDR1 is SGDLS and CDR2 is YYNGEE in the germline V gene. Trimming stripped 2 bases from V and 0 bases from J, with 8 bases between. This CDR3 region has 14 residues. The CDR3 sequence is CASSVTHVNTEAFF. The CDR3 DNA follows: TGTGCCAGCAGCGTTACTCACGTGAACACTGAAGCTTTCTTT. Combining the CDR3 with reference TRBV9 and TRBJ1-1 gives the whole variable domain DSGVTQTPKHLITATGQRVTLRCSPRSGDLSVYWYQQSLDQGLQFLIQYYNGEERAKGNILERFSAQQFPDLHSELNLSSLELGDSALYFCASSVTHVNTEAFFGQGTRLTVV.

This clone was seen a handful of times. This chain joins TRBV9 and TRBJ2-7; TRBD2 matches 7 bases. This CDR3 spans 15 amino acids. J was trimmed by 9 bases and V by 1 base; bases with no gene match: 13. Germline CDR1 SGDLS, CDR2 YYNGEE. The CDR3 sequence: CASSVSGTTPAGQYF. In DNA form, the CDR3 reads TGTGCCAGCAGCGTATCCGGGACTACACCCGCCGGGCAGTACTTC.

This clone was seen once. The J gene is TRBJ1-2, the V gene TRBV2; TRBD1 agrees at 7 bases. Germline CDR1 reads SNHLY; CDR2 reads FYNNEI. V dropped 10 bases and J dropped 9; count of bases not matched to a gene: 14. CDR3 length equals 13 residues. Here the CDR3 DNA reads TGTGCCACCCGCCCCGGACAGGCAGTGAGCTACACCTTC. Amino acid sequence: CATRPGQAVSYTF.

This clone has only a few counts. CDR3 region: CASSLGGTGTYEQYV. The CDR3 DNA follows: TGTGCCAGCAGCTTGGGGGGGACAGGGACCTACGAGCAGTACGTC. The chain combines TRBV7-2 with TRBJ2-7; 9 positions agree with TRBD1. With V trimmed by 3 bases and J by 2 bases, 5 bases remained unmatched. Germline CDR1 is SGHTA and CDR2 is FQGNSA. This CDR3 comprises 15 residues.

The chain links TRBV7-9 to TRBJ1-1; TRBD1 might be the D (5 bases). Germline values: CDR1 SEHNR, CDR2 FQNEAQ (reference sequence). CDR3 length: 14 amino acids. Trimming took off 1 base at V and 4 bases at J, with 10 bases between the two ends. Here the CDR3 reads CASSLGGLGTEAFF. CDR3 nucleotide sequence: TGTGCCAGCAGCTTAGGGGGCCTGGGCACTGAAGCTTTCTTT.

The genes are TRBV7-9 and TRBJ1-1; possible D gene TRBD1, 6 bases. Germline lookup yields CDR1 SEHNR and CDR2 FQNEAQ (reference sequence). The length of the CDR3 is 15 residues. V was cut by 5 bases and J by 1 base, with 14 bases left in between. CDR3 coding DNA: TGTGCCAGCAGCATCTACCAAGGGGGGAACACTGAAGCTTTCTTT. Its protein is CASSIYQGGNTEAFF. The variable domain in full, completed from reference TRBV7-9 and TRBJ1-1, reads DTGVSQNPRHKITKRGQNVTFRCDPISEHNRLYWYRQTLGQGPEFLTYFQNEAQLEKSRLLSDRFSAERPKGSFSTLEIQRTEQGDSAMYLCASSIYQGGNTEAFFGQGTRLTVV.

This clone was seen a handful of times. This sequence joins TRBV5-4 and TRBJ2-6, with 10 bases that match TRBD1. The J segment lost 0 bases and the V segment lost 4 bases, leaving 7 bases of the junction unmatched. Per germline, CDR1 SGHNT and CDR2 YYREEE (reference sequence). The CDR3 contains 18 residues. CDR3 region: CASSPRTGGVSGANVLTF. For the CDR3, the DNA is TGTGCCAGCAGCCCAAGGACAGGGGGGGTCTCTGGGGCCAACGTCCTGACTTTC.

This chain uses TRBV15 with TRBJ2-5; D may be TRBD2 (6 bases). CDR1 and CDR2 (germline): LNHNV, YYDKDF (reference sequence). The CDR3 has 19 residues. V was trimmed by 1 base and J by 0 bases, leaving 21 bases between them. The CDR3 loop reads CATSRVTRGGWGNQETQYF. The CDR3 DNA sequence: TGTGCCACCAGCAGAGTCACGCGGGGCGGCTGGGGCAACCAAGAGACCCAGTACTTC.

A single count supports this clone. The rearrangement uses TRBV28 and TRBJ1-6; D might be TRBD1 (6 bases). The CDR3 length is 15 residues. Germline lookup yields CDR1 MDHEN and CDR2 SYDVKM. The V end lost 5 bases, the J end lost 10 bases, and 18 bases lay between the germline ends. The DNA of the CDR3 is TGTGCCAGCAGTCTGCTCTCACAGGGAGAGTCACCCCTCCACTTT. Translation: CASSLLSQGESPLHF.

The chain links TRBV12-3 or TRBV12-4 to TRBJ2-5; D call uncertain. The V end lost 0 bases, the J end lost 4 bases, and 3 bases lay between the germline ends. The length of the CDR3 is 12 residues. The CDR3 protein is CASSLARETQYF. In DNA, the CDR3 is TGTGCCAGCAGTTTAGCGAGAGAGACCCAGTACTTC.